The TCR beta chain under discussion was sequenced for a study of blood T cell repertoires in COVID-19. Study information: The United States, Italy and Spain supplied acute and convalescent COVID-19 samples. PBMCs, B-cell-depleted T cells, or T cells provided the cDNA or gDNA that made up the material.

Germline V gene sequence: CDR1 MGHDK, CDR2 SYGVNS. The CDR3 sequence is 16 residues long. V trimming: 6 bases; J trimming: 8 bases; junction bases outside the gene matches: 12. In the authors' workflow: Estimates of nucleated cell counts were drawn from the amplification of reference gene primers. TCRdb's table, derived via immunoSEQ multiplex PCR, lists solely in-frame clones and lacks some. V and J calls and clone size come straight from that table; D and trimming were deduced from the DNA. The table includes 150,000 to 200,000 clones, 88% detected once. The chain couples TRBV25-1 to TRBJ1-6; 8 positions agree with TRBD1. Sequenced material: peripheral blood. The sequence derives from a human donor in a cohort sampled during active COVID-19. CDR3: CASSPRGRTGHSPLHF. In DNA form, the CDR3 reads TGTGCCAGCAGCCCGAGGGGCCGGACAGGGCATTCACCCCTCCACTTT.